This TCR beta chain originates from a study of blood T cells in healthy people across ages. This clonotype has just one count. Its target is unknown. Then a second PCR, running roughly 7 to 11 cycles, was carried out with a sample-barcoded 5' primer and a J-beta primer mix. Each cDNA molecule was tagged by a template-switch adaptor with 12 random nucleotides. Paired-end reads containing CDR3 totaled no fewer than 3 million for each sample. MiXCR, applied by TCRdb to the 5' RACE reads, yields one record per CDR3 protein. The table includes over 500,000 distinct CDR3 sequences, about 51% detected once. The ends lost 2 bases at V and 5 bases at J; junction bases unmatched: 15. Germline CDR1 SGHTA, CDR2 FQGNSA. The CDR3 sequence is 17 residues long. Study-level points and caveats: Samples with more naive T cells showed higher observed beta diversity. Leaving the PBMCs unsorted stopped any conclusive comparison of naive versus antigen-experienced cells.

This receptor was taken from a woman older than 75 in good health. The sample consisted of blood. The chain has TRBV7-2 and TRBJ2-7, with TRBD1 matching over 7 bases. CDR3 DNA sequence: TGTGCCAGCAGCTTAAGGGGGCCCGGGACCTACCTCGACGAGCAGTACTTC. Residues: CASSLRGPGTYLDEQYF.